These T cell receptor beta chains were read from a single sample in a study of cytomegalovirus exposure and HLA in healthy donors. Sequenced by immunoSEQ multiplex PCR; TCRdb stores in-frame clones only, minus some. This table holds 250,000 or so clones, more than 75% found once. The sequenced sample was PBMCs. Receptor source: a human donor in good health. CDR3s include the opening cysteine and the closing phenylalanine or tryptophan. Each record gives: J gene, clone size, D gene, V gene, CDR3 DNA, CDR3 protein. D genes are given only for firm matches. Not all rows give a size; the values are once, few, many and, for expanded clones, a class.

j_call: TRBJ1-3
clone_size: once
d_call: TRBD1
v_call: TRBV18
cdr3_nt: TGTGCCAGCTCACCCCCCGGGACAGGGACTGGAAACACCATATATTTT
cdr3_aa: CASSPPGTGTGNTIYF

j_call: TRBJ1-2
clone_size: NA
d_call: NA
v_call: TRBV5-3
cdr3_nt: TGTGCCAGCACCTCTAGGAGCCGGGTTGTCGGGTTCTATGGCTACACCTTC
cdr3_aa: CASTSRSRVVGFYGYTF

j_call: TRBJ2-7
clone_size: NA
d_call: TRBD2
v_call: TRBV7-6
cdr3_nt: TGTGCCAGCAGCTTAGGACTAGCGGGAGCTGAGCAGTACTTC
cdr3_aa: CASSLGLAGAEQYF

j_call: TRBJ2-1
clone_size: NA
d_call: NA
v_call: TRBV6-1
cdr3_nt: TGTGCCAGCAGTGAAGCCGCCAGGGTCTCGAATGAGCAGTTCTTC
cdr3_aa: CASSEAARVSNEQFF

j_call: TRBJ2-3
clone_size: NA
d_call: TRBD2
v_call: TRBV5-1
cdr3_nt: TGCGCCAGCAGCTTGGGATCTAGCGGGAGGGGAGAAGATACGCAGTATTTT
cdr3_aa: CASSLGSSGRGEDTQYF

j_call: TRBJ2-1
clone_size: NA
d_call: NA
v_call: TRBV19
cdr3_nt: TGTGCCAGTAGTATAGAAACAGGGTTAGCCCACAATGAGCAGTTCTTC
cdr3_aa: CASSIETGLAHNEQFF

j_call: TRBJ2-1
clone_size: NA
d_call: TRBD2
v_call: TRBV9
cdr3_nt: TGTGCCAGCAGCGTAGATGCGGGGGGTGACAATGAGCAGTTCTTC
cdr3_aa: CASSVDAGGDNEQFF

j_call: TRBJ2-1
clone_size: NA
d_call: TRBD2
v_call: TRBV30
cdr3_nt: TGTGCCTGGAGTGTAGGTAGCGGGAGATATTCCTACAATGAGCAGTTCTTC
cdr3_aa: CAWSVGSGRYSYNEQFF

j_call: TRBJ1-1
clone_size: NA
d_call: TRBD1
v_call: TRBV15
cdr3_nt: TGTGCCACCTTAAACCGGGACAGGGGGTCGGGGGCTTTCTTT
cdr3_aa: CATLNRDRGSGAFF

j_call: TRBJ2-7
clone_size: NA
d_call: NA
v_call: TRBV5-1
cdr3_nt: TGCGCCAGCAGCTTGGGGGACTCGAGGGAGCAGTACTTC
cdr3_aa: CASSLGDSREQYF

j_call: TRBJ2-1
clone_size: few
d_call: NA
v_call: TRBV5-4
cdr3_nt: TGTGCCAGCAGCTTGGCCGGGGGAGTTCGTGAGCAGTTCTTC
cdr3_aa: CASSLAGGVREQFF

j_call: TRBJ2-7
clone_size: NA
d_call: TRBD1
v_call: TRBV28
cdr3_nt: TGTGCCAGCAGTCTAGGGGGACAGGGAACCCACGAGCAGTACTTC
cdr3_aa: CASSLGGQGTHEQYF

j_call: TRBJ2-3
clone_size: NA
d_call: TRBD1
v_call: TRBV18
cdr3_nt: TGTGCCAGCTCACGGGACAGGGGACAAAGCGACACAGATACGCAGTATTTT
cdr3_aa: CASSRDRGQSDTDTQYF

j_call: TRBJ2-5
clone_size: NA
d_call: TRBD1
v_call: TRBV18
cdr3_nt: TGTGCCAGCTCACTCGGGACAGGGGGCGTCGAGACCCAGTACTTC
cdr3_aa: CASSLGTGGVETQYF

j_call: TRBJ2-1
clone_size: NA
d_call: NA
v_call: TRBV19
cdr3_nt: TGTGCCAGTAGTATACCCCCCGCTAGCAGCTACTACAATGAGCAGTTCTTC
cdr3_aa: CASSIPPASSYYNEQFF

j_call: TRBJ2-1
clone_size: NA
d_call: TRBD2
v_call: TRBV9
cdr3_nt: TGTGCCAGCAGCGGCGCCGGGACTAGCTACAATGAGCAGTTCTTC
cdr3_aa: CASSGAGTSYNEQFF

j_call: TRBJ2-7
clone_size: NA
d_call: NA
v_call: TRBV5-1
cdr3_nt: TGCGCCAGCAGCTTGGCCGTGGAGGGAACCTACGAGCAGTACTTC
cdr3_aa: CASSLAVEGTYEQYF

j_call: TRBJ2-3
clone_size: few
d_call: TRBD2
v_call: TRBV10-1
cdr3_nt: TGCGCCAGCAGTGCCGGCGGGAGTATGGCAGATACGCAGTATTTT
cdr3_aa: CASSAGGSMADTQYF

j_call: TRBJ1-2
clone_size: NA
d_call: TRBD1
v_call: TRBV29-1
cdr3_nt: TGCAGCGTCGCCAATACGGGACAGATCTATGGCTACACCTTC
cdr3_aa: CSVANTGQIYGYTF

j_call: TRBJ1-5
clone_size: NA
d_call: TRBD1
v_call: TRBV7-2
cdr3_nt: TGTGCCAGCAGCCAGGGACAGGGGTGGGGGCTCAATCAGCCCCAGCATTTT
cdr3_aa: CASSQGQGWGLNQPQHF

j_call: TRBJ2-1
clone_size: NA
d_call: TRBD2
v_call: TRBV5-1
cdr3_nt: TGCGCCAGCACCTTGGATTGGGGGGGCAATGAGCAGTTCTTC
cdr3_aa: CASTLDWGGNEQFF